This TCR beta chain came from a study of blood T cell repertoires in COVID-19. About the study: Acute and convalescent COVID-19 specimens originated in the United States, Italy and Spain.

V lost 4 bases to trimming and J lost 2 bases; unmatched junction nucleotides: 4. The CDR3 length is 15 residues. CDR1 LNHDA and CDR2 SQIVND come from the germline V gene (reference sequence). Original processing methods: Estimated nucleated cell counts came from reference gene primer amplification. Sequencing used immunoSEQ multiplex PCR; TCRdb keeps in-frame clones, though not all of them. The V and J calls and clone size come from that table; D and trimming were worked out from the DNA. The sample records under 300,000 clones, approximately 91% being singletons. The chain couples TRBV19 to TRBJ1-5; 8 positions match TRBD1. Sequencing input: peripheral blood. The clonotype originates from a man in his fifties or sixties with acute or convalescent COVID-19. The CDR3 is CASSTGGRGNQPQHF. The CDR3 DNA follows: TGTGCCAGTAGTACAGGGGGCCGCGGCAATCAGCCCCAGCATTTT.